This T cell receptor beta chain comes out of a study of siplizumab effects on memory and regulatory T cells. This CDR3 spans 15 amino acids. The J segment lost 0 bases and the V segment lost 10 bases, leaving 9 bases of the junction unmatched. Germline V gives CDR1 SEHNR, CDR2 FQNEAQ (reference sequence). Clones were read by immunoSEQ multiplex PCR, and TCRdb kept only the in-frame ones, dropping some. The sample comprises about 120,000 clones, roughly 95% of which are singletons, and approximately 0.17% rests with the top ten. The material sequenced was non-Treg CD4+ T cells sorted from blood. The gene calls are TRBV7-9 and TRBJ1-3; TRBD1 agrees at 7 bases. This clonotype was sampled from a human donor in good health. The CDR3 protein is CATLGQPSSGNTIYF. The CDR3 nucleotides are TGTGCCACCTTGGGACAGCCGAGCTCTGGAAACACCATATATTTT.